Below, 26 T cell receptor beta chains from the same sample are listed, as sequenced in a study of control samples from healthy donors and cancer patients. Some clones are missing from TCRdb's copy, which holds only in-frame ones; the method was immunoSEQ multiplex PCR. The repertoire holds fewer than 95,000 clones, with more than 85% as singletons. Input material: blood. These receptors all come from a woman between 45 and 60 years old in good health.

The rearrangement joins TRBV3-1 (or the pseudogene TRBV3-2) to TRBJ2-7; perhaps TRBD2 as D (6 bases). This CDR3 contains 17 residues. Trimming removed 0 bases at V and 4 bases at J, with 19 bases between. Germline values: CDR1 LGHDT, CDR2 YNNKEL (reference sequence). The CDR3 spells CASSQDDWGWRGYEQYF. CDR3 nucleotide sequence: TGTGCCAGCAGCCAAGACGACTGGGGCTGGAGGGGATACGAGCAGTACTTC.

The chain links TRBV19 to TRBJ2-1, with a weak D call TRBD1 (5 bases). The CDR3 spans 15 residues. Per the germline V gene, CDR1 is LNHDA and CDR2 is SQIVND (reference sequence). V lost 6 bases to trimming and J lost 1 base, with 13 bases between them. The CDR3 DNA reads TGTGCCAGTAGCACTGACAGTCTGTCCTACAATGAGCAGTTCTTC. Its translation is CASSTDSLSYNEQFF.

The rearrangement links TRBV7-8 to TRBJ2-5; D not certain. The V end was cut by 5 bases, the J end by 4 bases, with 8 bases between. The length of the CDR3 is 12 residues. Germline V gene lookup returns CDR1 SGHVS and CDR2 FQNEAQ. The CDR3 loop is CASSISRETQYF. The CDR3 DNA follows: TGTGCCAGCAGCATCTCCAGAGAGACCCAGTACTTC.

The rearrangement joins TRBV12-5 to TRBJ2-2; D uncertain. Trimming removed 6 bases at V and 4 bases at J, with 6 bases between. The CDR3 has 12 residues. Germline V gene lookup returns CDR1 LGHNT and CDR2 FRNRAP. CDR3 sequence: CASGGITGELFF. The CDR3 coding sequence is TGTGCTAGTGGGGGAATCACCGGGGAGCTGTTTTTT.

The chain is built from TRBV5-1 and TRBJ2-7, with 10 bases that match TRBD1. J was trimmed by 3 bases and V by 5 bases; bases with no gene match: 8. Germline values: CDR1 SGHRS, CDR2 YFSETQ. CDR3 length equals 15 residues. The CDR3: CASSSGTGVGYEQYF. CDR3 in DNA: TGCGCCAGCAGTTCAGGGACAGGGGTGGGCTACGAGCAGTACTTC.

The chain carries TRBV7-8 and TRBJ2-6; 11 nucleotides match TRBD1. Germline V CDR1 and CDR2: SGHVS, FQNEAQ. V shed 6 bases and J 1 base; nucleotides not matched to a gene: 8. The CDR3 totals 18 residues. DNA of the CDR3: TGTGCCAGCAGTTCCCGGACAGGGGGCAGATCTGGGGCCAACGTCCTGACTTTC. This sequence encodes CASSSRTGGRSGANVLTF.

The chain is built from TRBV19 and TRBJ1-2; TRBD1 matches 7 bases. The CDR3 runs 13 residues. V was pared by 8 bases and J by 2 bases, with 5 bases of the junction left unmatched. Germline CDR1 and CDR2: LNHDA and SQIVND (reference sequence). The CDR3 loop is CASDREGNYGYTF. The CDR3 coding sequence is TGTGCCAGTGACAGGGAAGGGAACTATGGCTACACCTTC.

J is TRBJ2-3 and V is TRBV7-9; TRBD1 aligns across 8 bases. J was trimmed by 3 bases and V by 10 bases; bases with no gene match: 12. The CDR3 is made up of 15 amino acids. Germline CDR1 SEHNR, CDR2 FQNEAQ (reference sequence). This CDR3 is CAIPRGNRGTDTQYF. The DNA for the CDR3 is TGTGCCATCCCGAGGGGGAACAGGGGGACAGATACGCAGTATTTT. The entire variable domain, with the rest obtained from reference TRBV7-9 and TRBJ2-3, is as follows: DTGVSQNPRHKITKRGQNVTFRCDPISEHNRLYWYRQTLGQGPEFLTYFQNEAQLEKSRLLSDRFSAERPKGSFSTLEIQRTEQGDSAMYLCAIPRGNRGTDTQYFGPGTRLTVL.

CDR3 nucleotides: TGTGCCAGCGAATATGTGACAGGGGAAAATCAGCCCCAGCATTTT. It is translated as CASEYVTGENQPQHF. The chain has TRBV28 and TRBJ1-5; the match to TRBD1 covers 8 bases. The CDR3 is made up of 15 amino acids. V was pared by 8 bases and J by 4 bases, with 10 bases of the junction left unmatched. Germline V lookup: CDR1 MDHEN, CDR2 SYDVKM.

The chain links TRBV7-2 to TRBJ2-1; 7 nucleotides align to TRBD1. The germline V gene has CDR1 SGHTA and CDR2 FQGNSA. The CDR3 runs 15 residues. Germline trimming cut 5 bases from V and 2 bases from J; bases unmatched to any gene: 6. The CDR3 sequence: CASSHRDSAYNEQFF. DNA for the CDR3: TGTGCCAGCAGCCACCGGGACAGTGCCTACAATGAGCAGTTCTTC.

The rearrangement joins TRBV10-3 to TRBJ2-5; the match to TRBD2 covers 9 bases. The germline CDR1 and CDR2 sequences are ENHRY and SYGVKD. The V segment lost 9 bases and the J segment 1 base; nucleotides outside the gene matches: 6. CDR3 length: 14 residues. CDR3 bases: TGTGCCATTAGAGCGGGGGGTCCCCAAGAGACCCAGTACTTC. This codes for CAIRAGGPQETQYF.

The genes are TRBV6-1 and TRBJ2-7; 11 bases are a match to TRBD2. Germline V gene lookup returns CDR1 MNHNS and CDR2 SASEGT. The V and J ends lost 1 base and 2 bases, in that order; junction bases with no gene match: 1. The CDR3 is 15 residues long. CDR3: CASSEGGLAAYEQYF. The CDR3 DNA reads TGTGCCAGCAGTGAAGGGGGACTAGCGGCCTACGAGCAGTACTTC.

Written as DNA, the CDR3 is TGTGCCAGCAGCTTGGTGCGAAAAGGCCAGCATTTT. It is translated as CASSLVRKGQHF. The rearrangement joins TRBV5-8 to TRBJ1-5; D gene uncertain. CDR3 size: 12 residues. Germline CDR1 SGHTS, CDR2 YDEGEE. The V and J ends lost 0 bases and 12 bases respectively, with 10 bases between them.

With respect to this clone: The junction shows a germline mismatch at one end, possibly a read error. V is TRBV7-7 and J is TRBJ2-7; no definite D call. Germline lookup yields CDR1 SSHAT and CDR2 FNYEAQ (reference sequence). The CDR3 loop spans 13 amino acids. CDR3 coding DNA: TGTGCTAGCAGCTTAGCTGGTTTCGACGAGCAGTACTTC. It codes for CASSLAGFDEQYF.

The chain has TRBV7-9 and TRBJ2-5; D unresolved. The V end was cut by 2 bases, the J end by 0 bases, with 7 bases between. CDR1 and CDR2 (germline): SEHNR, FQNEAQ (reference sequence). The CDR3 sequence is 14 residues long. In nucleotides, the CDR3 is TGTGCCAGCAGCTTAACGAATTACCAAGAGACCCAGTACTTC. This encodes CASSLTNYQETQYF.

This chain joins TRBV19 and TRBJ1-5; D is perhaps TRBD1 (5 bases). V gave up 5 bases and J gave up 5 bases, with 10 bases separating them. The CDR3 runs to 13 residues. Germline CDR1 and CDR2: LNHDA and SQIVND (reference sequence). The CDR3 nucleotides are TGTGCCAGTAGTGGGGGAGGCGATCAGCCCCAGCATTTT. As protein: CASSGGGDQPQHF.

This sequence joins TRBV2 and TRBJ2-3, with D perhaps matching TRBD2 (6 bases). CDR1 is SNHLY, CDR2 FYNNEI, per germline. Trimming removed 7 bases from V and 2 bases from J, with 19 bases in between. CDR3 length: 16 amino acids. The CDR3 spells CASNLPGGKNTDTQYF. In DNA form, the CDR3 reads TGTGCCAGCAACCTCCCCGGGGGAAAAAACACAGATACGCAGTATTTT. Filled out from reference TRBV2 and TRBJ2-3, the complete variable domain reads EPEVTQTPSHQVTQMGQEVILRCVPISNHLYFYWYRQILGQKVEFLVSFYNNEISEKSEIFDDQFSVERPDGSNFTLKIRSTKLEDSAMYFCASNLPGGKNTDTQYFGPGTRLTVL.

This CDR3 is CSATLGQGLNTEAFF. In DNA form, the CDR3 reads TGCAGCGCGACCCTGGGACAGGGGCTGAACACTGAAGCTTTCTTT. V is TRBV29-1 and J is TRBJ1-1; TRBD1 matches at 10 bases. This CDR3 spans 15 amino acids. The ends lost 7 bases at V and 0 bases at J; junction bases unmatched: 8. Germline CDR1 reads SQVTM; CDR2 reads ANQGSEA.

This chain connects TRBV6-5 to TRBJ1-6; D perhaps matches TRBD1 (5 bases). The V end lost 5 bases, the J end lost 6 bases, and 11 bases lay between the germline ends. Germline lookup yields CDR1 MNHEY and CDR2 SVGAGI. The CDR3 length is 14 residues. The CDR3 sequence: CASSTGRGNSPLHF. The CDR3 DNA reads as TGTGCCAGCAGTACAGGACGGGGTAATTCACCCCTCCACTTT.

The chain joins TRBV5-1 to TRBJ2-2; D could derive from TRBD1 or TRBD2 (5 bases each). Looked up from germline, CDR1 is SGHRS and CDR2 is YFSETQ. This CDR3 has 14 amino acids. Trimming shortened V by 0 bases and J by 5 bases, and 8 bases separated the two germline ends. CDR3 residues: CASSLGQRTGELFF. The DNA of the CDR3 is TGCGCCAGCAGCTTGGGACAGCGGACCGGGGAGCTGTTTTTT.

The rearrangement joins TRBV2 to TRBJ1-4; no clear D gene. This CDR3 has 13 amino acids. V lost 2 bases, J lost 7 bases, and 8 bases lay in between. CDR1 and CDR2 from the germline V gene are SNHLY and FYNNEI. The CDR3 loop reads CASSELRSEKLFF. The CDR3 bases are TGTGCCAGCAGTGAATTGAGGTCTGAAAAACTGTTTTTT.

This rearrangement joins TRBV29-1 to TRBJ2-7; the D gene is possibly TRBD1 (5 bases). V lost 7 bases to trimming and J lost 6 bases, with 16 bases between them. CDR1 is SQVTM, CDR2 ANQGSEA, per germline. The CDR3 runs to 12 residues. The CDR3 DNA reads TGCAGCGCCAAAGGGGCAGGCGGCGAGCAGTACTTC. Residues: CSAKGAGGEQYF.

The chain has TRBV7-9 and TRBJ2-7, with a weak D call TRBD2 (7 bases). CDR1 SEHNR and CDR2 FQNEAQ come from the germline V gene (reference sequence). This CDR3 is built from 12 residues. V shed 11 bases and J shed 0 bases, with 11 bases lying between them. The chain's CDR3 is CAAGAGSYEQYF. The CDR3 DNA follows: TGTGCCGCGGGGGCGGGCTCCTACGAGCAGTACTTC.

The genes are TRBV7-9 and TRBJ2-1; 9 nucleotides match TRBD2. Germline CDR1 is SEHNR and CDR2 is FQNEAQ (reference sequence). V lost 3 bases, J lost 3 bases, and 3 bases stayed unmatched. There are 15 residues in the CDR3. The CDR3 here is CASSLGTSYYNEQFF. CDR3 DNA: TGTGCCAGCAGCTTGGGGACTAGCTACTACAATGAGCAGTTCTTC.

V and J are TRBV19 and TRBJ2-1; 12 bases align to TRBD2. The V and J ends lost 5 bases and 8 bases, in that order; junction bases with no gene match: 7. In germline, CDR1 is LNHDA, CDR2 SQIVND (reference sequence). The CDR3 length is 15 residues. In nucleotides, the CDR3 is TGTGCCAGTAGTCCACGGACTAGCGGGATCGATGAGCAGTTCTTC. It is translated as CASSPRTSGIDEQFF.

This chain joins TRBV11-3 and TRBJ2-7, with D uncertain. V lost 3 bases and J lost 5, with 11 bases in between. CDR3 size: 13 residues. The germline V gene has CDR1 SGHNT and CDR2 YENEEA. CDR3 nucleotide sequence: TGTGCCAGCAGCTTTTCCTCCCCCCACGAGCAGTACTTC. The encoded protein is CASSFSSPHEQYF.